This T cell receptor (beta chain) emerged from a study of T cell repertoires in cytomegalovirus infection. Overall study: Matching HLA type, along with CMV infection, was indicated by public TCR beta signatures.

One entry per CDR3 protein results from TCRdb running MiXCR on the reads. The repertoire holds some 920,000 distinct CDR3 sequences, with roughly 31% as singletons. In regard to this clonotype: What it recognizes is unknown.

Study conclusions and caveats: Individuals carrying CMV plus the relevant HLA were identified by cumulative frequency of public TCR beta families.

The CDR3 is made up of 18 amino acids. The J segment lost 1 base and the V segment lost 4 bases, leaving 13 bases of the junction unmatched. Germline values: CDR1 SGHNT, CDR2 YYREEE (reference sequence). The TCR originated in a human donor in good health (CMV status not recorded). Some clones in this sample may be carry-over from other donors' samples. V is TRBV5-4 and J is TRBJ2-1, with TRBD1 identical over 8 bases. This sample comprised cultured CD8+ T cells from PBMCs, obtained from culture after CMV antigen stimulation. This CDR3 is CASSPPPGQGNSYNEQFF. CDR3 nucleotide sequence: TGTGCCAGCAGCCCACCCCCCGGACAGGGAAATTCCTACAATGAGCAGTTCTTC.